The 27 T cell receptor beta chains reported below all come from one sample, sequenced in a study of cytomegalovirus exposure and HLA in healthy donors. The PCR was carried out with 60 Vbeta primers and 13 Jbeta primers. The repertoire was sequenced with immunoSEQ multiplex PCR; TCRdb's copy has only in-frame clones and lacks some. The sample consists of 90,000 to 130,000 clones, almost 70% of them appearing once. The sequencing input was PBMCs. These receptors originate from a man aged 30-40 years in good health and CMV-seropositive.

This clone has only one observation. V is TRBV29-1 and J is TRBJ1-2, with D perhaps TRBD1 (5 bases). This CDR3 is 12 amino acids long. CDR1 SQVTM and CDR2 ANQGSEA come from the germline V gene. V was clipped by 4 bases and J by 8 bases, with 14 bases between them. CDR3 in amino acids: CSVVLQVDGYTF. As DNA, the CDR3 is TGCAGCGTTGTTTTACAGGTCGACGGCTACACCTTC. The whole variable domain, filled in from reference TRBV29-1 and TRBJ1-2, reads SAVISQKPSRDICQRGTSLTIQCQVDSQVTMMFWYRQQPGQSLTLIATANQGSEATYESGFVIDKFPISRPNLTFSTLTVSNMSPEDSSIYLCSVVLQVDGYTFGSGTRLTVV.

This clone was counted between two and nine times. CDR3 nucleotides: TGTGCCAGCAGCTTAGGCCACATCGGGACTGAAGCTTTCTTT. Translated: CASSLGHIGTEAFF. The chain is built from TRBV7-9 and TRBJ1-1; D gene ambiguous. Looked up from germline, CDR1 is SEHNR and CDR2 is FQNEAQ (reference sequence). The CDR3 consists of 14 residues. Trimming took off 1 base at V and 5 bases at J, with 11 bases between the two ends.

J is TRBJ2-3 and V is TRBV4-1; 13 bases fit TRBD2. Germline V CDR1 and CDR2: MGHRA, YSYEKL. J lost 5 bases, V lost 2 bases, and 7 bases had no gene match. This CDR3 is built from 17 residues. The CDR3 DNA reads TGCGCCAGCAGCCAATCCCGACTAGCGGGAGGAGGAGATACGCAGTATTTT. This encodes CASSQSRLAGGGDTQYF.

As regards this clone: At one of its ends the junction is not consistent with the germline gene, which may arise from a read error. This chain links TRBV7-7 with TRBJ2-2, with D unresolved. This CDR3 is 15 amino acids long. Germline lookup yields CDR1 SSHAT and CDR2 FNYEAQ (reference sequence). The CDR3 is CASSPLNSGTGELFF. The CDR3 DNA follows: TGTGCTAGCAGCCCCCTCAATTCCGGGACCGGGGAGCTGTTTTTT. Full variable domain (outside the CDR3, taken from reference TRBV7-7 and TRBJ2-2): GAGVSQSPRYKVTKRGQDVTLRCDPISSHATLYWYQQALGQGPEFLTYFNYEAQPDKSGLPSDRFSAERPEGSISTLTIQRTEQRDSAMYRCASSPLNSGTGELFFGEGSRLTVL.

The chain is built from TRBV4-3 and TRBJ2-3, with TRBD1 identical over 8 bases. The CDR3 length is 18 residues. Looked up from germline, CDR1 is LGHNA and CDR2 is YSLEER. The J segment lost 2 bases and the V segment lost 1 base, leaving 11 bases of the junction unmatched. The CDR3 loop reads CASSQGWDRTAYTDTQYF. As DNA, the CDR3 is TGCGCCAGCAGCCAAGGATGGGACAGGACCGCTTACACAGATACGCAGTATTTT.

The V gene is TRBV13, the J gene TRBJ1-2, with no clear D. There are 15 residues in the CDR3. Between the trimmed V and J ends, which lost 4 bases and 6 bases, there was a span of 18 bases. Germline V CDR1 and CDR2: PRHDT, FYEKMQ (reference sequence). As DNA, the CDR3 is TGTGCCAGCAGCTCCCCTCCCTTTTTTGAGGATGGCTACACCTTC. Translating gives CASSSPPFFEDGYTF.

The V and J genes are TRBV25-1 and TRBJ2-5, with a possible D match to TRBD1 (5 bases). TRBJ2-7 explains the end of the DNA better; the J call may be wrong. Germline CDR1 reads MGHDK; CDR2 reads SYGVNS. The CDR3 runs to 16 residues. Here the CDR3 DNA reads TGTGCCAGCAGTGAATTCCAGGGAAGCGACGGCTACGAGCAGTACTTC. Translated, it gives CASSEFQGSDGYEQYF.

The chain is built from TRBV2 and TRBJ2-3, with 9 bases lining up with TRBD2. CDR1 is SNHLY, CDR2 FYNNEI, per germline. The CDR3 covers 15 residues. J lost 11 bases, V lost 6 bases, and 15 bases had no gene match. DNA of the CDR3: TGTGCCAGCAGCCCCGGTGGGGTAGCGGGGGCCCGGCAGTATTTT. Translation: CASSPGGVAGARQYF.

A single count supports this clone. V is TRBV5-1 and J is TRBJ2-4; 10 bases align to TRBD1. Trimming removed 0 bases from V and 0 bases from J; junction bases left unmatched: 9. From germline, CDR1 is SGHRS and CDR2 YFSETQ. The length of the CDR3 is 19 residues. The CDR3 reads CASSLVGTGDLLAKNIQYF. The CDR3 coding sequence is TGCGCCAGCAGCTTGGTAGGGACAGGGGACCTACTAGCCAAAAACATTCAGTACTTC.

This chain uses TRBV30 with TRBJ2-5, with 11 nucleotides matching TRBD2. The CDR3 extends over 15 amino acids. The germline gives CDR1 GTSNPN, CDR2 SVGIG (reference sequence). The junction had 9 bases not matched to a gene; V was cut back by 2 bases and J by 7 bases. The DNA of the CDR3 is TGTGCCTGGAGTTTAGGTAGCGGGGGGGCCGGGACCCAGTACTTC. This codes for CAWSLGSGGAGTQYF.

The rearrangement joins TRBV7-3 to TRBJ2-3; TRBD2 matches 11 bases. This CDR3 spans 16 amino acids. Per germline, CDR1 SGHTA and CDR2 FQGTGA. Trimming at V came to 2 bases and at J to 8 bases, leaving 9 bases not matched to a gene. In DNA, the CDR3 is TGTGCCAGCAGCTTACTCTCTAGCGGGGGGAAGGGTACGCAGTATTTT. It encodes CASSLLSSGGKGTQYF.

This clone occurred once. V and J are TRBV7-2 and TRBJ2-7; 8 bases fit TRBD2. CDR3 size: 15 residues. V lost 1 base and J lost 7; bases outside the gene matches: 9. Germline CDR1 reads SGHTA; CDR2 reads FQGNSA. CDR3 sequence reads: CASSLDSSGGKEQYF. CDR3 bases: TGTGCCAGCAGCTTAGATTCCAGCGGGGGAAAAGAGCAGTACTTC.

This chain joins TRBV18 and TRBJ2-2; tentatively, D is TRBD2 (6 bases). Germline CDR1 KGHSH, CDR2 LQKENI. The CDR3 is 16 amino acids. V lost 2 bases, J lost 0 bases, and 10 bases lay in between. The CDR3, as DNA: TGTGCCAGCTCACCAGCGGGGCCTTCGAACACCGGGGAGCTGTTTTTT. The encoded protein is CASSPAGPSNTGELFF.

This clone was recorded a few times. J is TRBJ1-5 and V is TRBV28, with TRBD1 identical over 7 bases. The CDR3 is made up of 15 amino acids. J was trimmed by 1 base and V by 5 bases; bases with no gene match: 5. The germline gives CDR1 MDHEN, CDR2 SYDVKM. The CDR3 here is CASSQQGRSNQPQHF. The CDR3 DNA reads as TGTGCCAGCAGTCAACAGGGGCGCAGCAATCAGCCCCAGCATTTT.

This clone was seen a few times. The chain employs TRBV4-1 and TRBJ2-1; a weak D match, TRBD2 (5 bases). Germline CDR1 is MGHRA and CDR2 is YSYEKL. Trimming cost V 4 bases and J 8 bases, with 12 bases left between them. CDR3 size: 13 residues. CDR3 region: CASSRIGRYEQFF. DNA of the CDR3: TGCGCCAGCAGCCGGATAGGGAGATATGAGCAGTTCTTC.

The genes are TRBV5-1 and TRBJ2-1; D gene ambiguous. The CDR3 spans 15 residues. Germline CDR1 and CDR2: SGHRS and YFSETQ. Trimming took 2 bases from V and 0 from J, leaving 9 bases between them. This chain's CDR3 is CASSFVSSSYNEQFF. CDR3 coding DNA: TGCGCCAGCAGCTTCGTATCCAGCTCCTACAATGAGCAGTTCTTC.

This rearrangement joins TRBV28 to TRBJ1-2, with 7 bases aligning to TRBD1. This CDR3 spans 14 amino acids. The V gene's germline CDR1 is MDHEN and CDR2 SYDVKM. With 2 bases clipped from V and 2 bases from J, the junction kept 2 bases outside the gene matches. As DNA, the CDR3 is TGTGCCAGCAGTTTACTGACAGGGAACTATGGCTACACCTTC. Translation gives CASSLLTGNYGYTF.

This clone has just a few counts. The CDR3 sequence: CASSSGQGTDTQYF. Written as DNA, the CDR3 is TGCGCCAGCAGCTCCGGACAGGGCACAGATACGCAGTATTTT. This chain uses TRBV5-1 with TRBJ2-3; 7 positions agree with TRBD1. V dropped 3 bases and J dropped 1; count of bases not matched to a gene: 2. The CDR3 is 14 residues long. Germline V gene data show CDR1 as SGHRS and CDR2 as YFSETQ.

The chain couples TRBV27 to TRBJ1-1, with TRBD1 matching over 7 bases. Per the germline V gene, CDR1 is MNHEY and CDR2 is SMNVEV (reference sequence). Losses at the gene ends were 1 base for V and 1 base for J; bases not matched to a gene: 9. The CDR3 runs to 17 residues. The CDR3 protein is CASSLWTGLDPNTEAFF. Here the CDR3 DNA reads TGTGCCAGCAGTTTATGGACAGGCCTTGACCCGAACACTGAAGCTTTCTTT.

The gene calls are TRBV23-1 and TRBJ1-5, with D unresolved. TRBV23-1 is given ORF status, its function remaining uncertain. The CDR3 contains 15 residues. V was cut by 3 bases and J by 2 bases, with 11 bases left in between. The CDR3 DNA sequence: TGCGCCAGCAGTCAGTTTAGACGGGGCAATCAGCCCCAGCATTTT. This sequence encodes CASSQFRRGNQPQHF.

A word on this clone: Germline and junction disagree at one end, which may indicate a read error. The rearrangement joins TRBV6-1 to TRBJ2-2; TRBD2 agrees at 16 bases. This CDR3 region has 17 residues. The germline V gene has CDR1 MNHNS and CDR2 SASEGT. The CDR3 here is CASSERVGGLAGGVLFF. For the CDR3, the DNA is TGTGCCAGCAGTGAAAGAGTAGGGGGACTAGCGGGGGGGGTGCTGTTTTTT.

The chain combines TRBV9 with TRBJ2-3; 8 bases map to TRBD2. J was trimmed by 2 bases and V by 0 bases; bases with no gene match: 8. CDR1 and CDR2 from the germline V gene are SGDLS and YYNGEE. The CDR3 runs 17 residues. In DNA form, the CDR3 reads TGTGCCAGCAGCGTAGGGGGTGGTAGCGGGATCACAGATACGCAGTATTTT. This translates into CASSVGGGSGITDTQYF.

The chain carries TRBV4-1 and TRBJ2-2, with 8 bases identical to TRBD1. Per germline, CDR1 MGHRA and CDR2 YSYEKL. The CDR3 has 16 residues. The ends lost 6 bases at V and 1 base at J; junction bases unmatched: 7. CDR3 amino acids: CASSQTGTGNTGELFF. As DNA, the CDR3 is TGCGCCAGCAGTCAGACCGGGACAGGGAACACCGGGGAGCTGTTTTTT.

The chain carries TRBV13 and TRBJ2-7; D perhaps matches TRBD1 (5 bases). Germline lookup yields CDR1 PRHDT and CDR2 FYEKMQ (reference sequence). The CDR3 spans 13 residues. The germline V and J ends were trimmed by 3 bases and 2 bases, with 8 bases remaining between them. The DNA of the CDR3 is TGTGCCAGCAGCTTGCACAGGACCTACGAGCAGTACGTC. Translating gives CASSLHRTYEQYV.

As concerns this clone: Other DNA sequences within the sample encode an identical CDR3. The chain links TRBV7-2 to TRBJ1-2; TRBD1 agrees at 7 bases. This CDR3 spans 16 amino acids. From germline, CDR1 is SGHTA and CDR2 FQGNSA. Trimming removed 1 base from V and 8 bases from J; junction bases left unmatched: 13. The CDR3 region is CASSLGSGAGGIGYTF. The CDR3 coding sequence is TGTGCCAGCAGCTTAGGTTCCGGGGCAGGGGGTATCGGCTACACCTTC. The complete variable domain, with remaining parts taken from reference TRBV7-2 and TRBJ1-2, reads GAGVSQSPSNKVTEKGKDVELRCDPISGHTALYWYRQSLGQGLEFLIYFQGNSAPDKSGLPSDRFSAERTGGSVSTLTIQRTQQEDSAVYLCASSLGSGAGGIGYTFGSGTRLTVV.

The chain links TRBV7-8 to TRBJ2-7; weak D call: TRBD2 (7 bases). The V end was cut by 1 base, the J end by 7 bases, with 17 bases between. The CDR3 consists of 15 residues. CDR1 and CDR2 (germline): SGHVS, FQNEAQ. The DNA of the CDR3 is TGTGCCAGCAGCTTAGTAGAGGGAGGGGGTGGGGAGCAGTACGTC. It encodes CASSLVEGGGGEQYV.

The chain uses TRBV19 and TRBJ1-1; 9 bases are a match to TRBD1. With V trimmed by 5 bases and J by 5 bases, 9 bases remained unmatched. There are 15 residues in the CDR3. CDR1 LNHDA and CDR2 SQIVND come from the germline V gene (reference sequence). The CDR3 region is CASSPLQGAETEAFF. The DNA for the CDR3 is TGTGCCAGTAGTCCCTTACAGGGGGCTGAGACTGAAGCTTTCTTT.